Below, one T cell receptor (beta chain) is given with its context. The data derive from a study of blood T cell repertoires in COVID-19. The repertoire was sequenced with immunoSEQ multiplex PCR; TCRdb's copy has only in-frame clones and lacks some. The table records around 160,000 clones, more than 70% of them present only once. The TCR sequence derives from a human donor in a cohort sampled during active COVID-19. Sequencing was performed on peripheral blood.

The CDR3 spells CSVQVPQGAGNTIYF. CDR3 nucleotide sequence: TGCAGCGTTCAGGTCCCACAGGGAGCTGGAAACACCATATATTTT. V usage is TRBV29-1 and J usage is TRBJ1-3; D might be TRBD1 (6 bases). Trimming stripped 5 bases from V and 2 bases from J, with 16 bases between. In germline, CDR1 is SQVTM, CDR2 ANQGSEA. The CDR3 is 15 amino acids.